A single sample gave rise to the 31 T cell receptor beta chains below, sequenced in a study of cytomegalovirus exposure and HLA in healthy donors. Clones were read by immunoSEQ multiplex PCR, and TCRdb kept only the in-frame ones, dropping some. Of roughly 56,000 clones listed, roughly 87% are singletons. Sequencing input: PBMCs. All receptors derive from a woman under 30 in good health and CMV-seronegative.

This sequence joins TRBV28 and TRBJ2-2, with TRBD1 identical over 12 bases. This CDR3 spans 18 amino acids. The V gene end was trimmed by 4 bases and the J gene end by 0 bases; junction bases not matched to a gene: 6. Germline V gives CDR1 MDHEN, CDR2 SYDVKM. CDR3 in DNA: TGTGCCAGCAGTTCCCCGGGACAGGGGGCGCCGAACACCGGGGAGCTGTTTTTT. Amino acids: CASSSPGQGAPNTGELFF.

The rearrangement uses TRBV9 and TRBJ2-2, with 16 bases identical to TRBD2. The germline V gene has CDR1 SGDLS and CDR2 YYNGEE. V was pared by 4 bases and J by 4 bases, with 13 bases of the junction left unmatched. The CDR3 is made up of 20 amino acids. The CDR3 region has the DNA TGTGCCAGCAGCCCAACTTCCGGGACTAGCGGGAGGGTTGGCACCGGGGAGCTGTTTTTT. Translation: CASSPTSGTSGRVGTGELFF.

The V and J genes are TRBV18 and TRBJ2-7; 8 bases align to TRBD1. CDR1 KGHSH and CDR2 LQKENI come from the germline V gene. The V gene end was trimmed by 6 bases and the J gene end by 3 bases; junction bases not matched to a gene: 7. This CDR3 spans 14 amino acids. The CDR3 bases are TGTGCCAGCTCCCCGGACAGGGCGCTCTACGAGCAGTACTTC. Its protein product is CASSPDRALYEQYF.

This clone was seen only a few times. The chain carries TRBV19 and TRBJ2-3; D may be TRBD2 (5 bases). The V end was cut by 6 bases, the J end by 4 bases, with 17 bases between. Germline V gives CDR1 LNHDA, CDR2 SQIVND (reference sequence). The CDR3 runs to 15 residues. The CDR3, as DNA: TGTGCCAGTAGCCCAGGAGGTAGTGGGTCAGATACGCAGTATTTT. Amino acid sequence: CASSPGGSGSDTQYF.

The V and J genes are TRBV30 and TRBJ2-3; the D gene is possibly TRBD2 (5 bases). Trimming shortened V by 3 bases and J by 3 bases, and 13 bases separated the two germline ends. CDR3 length equals 14 residues. Germline values: CDR1 GTSNPN, CDR2 SVGIG (reference sequence). The DNA for the CDR3 is TGTGCCTGGAGCCTAGGAGGAGGAACAGATACGCAGTATTTT. Amino acids: CAWSLGGGTDTQYF.

The chain has TRBV13 and TRBJ2-2; 7 bases are a match to TRBD1. CDR3 length: 15 residues. Germline V gene data show CDR1 as PRHDT and CDR2 as FYEKMQ (reference sequence). V shed 4 bases, J shed 6 bases, and the junction held 8 bases outside the gene matches. The CDR3 loop reads CASSSRTGQAGELFF. CDR3 nucleotides: TGTGCCAGCAGCTCTCGGACAGGTCAGGCCGGGGAGCTGTTTTTT.

The rearrangement links TRBV11-2 to TRBJ2-2; a weak D match, TRBD2 (7 bases). The CDR3 is 18 residues long. Between the trimmed V and J ends, which lost 1 base and 5 bases, there was a span of 20 bases. CDR1 is SGHAT, CDR2 FQNNGV, per germline. The chain's CDR3 is CASSLGRRGGAWTGELFF. CDR3 DNA: TGTGCCAGCAGCTTAGGGCGGAGAGGGGGGGCTTGGACCGGGGAGCTGTTTTTT.

The chain recombines TRBV6-1 with TRBJ1-2; 7 bases align to TRBD1. Germline assignment: CDR1 MNHNS and CDR2 SASEGT. Trimming removed 3 bases from V and 7 bases from J; junction bases left unmatched: 5. This CDR3 has 13 residues. CDR3 DNA: TGTGCCAGCAGTGAGACAGGGTTGGGTGGCTACACCTTC. Its translation is CASSETGLGGYTF.

The V gene is TRBV4-3, the J gene TRBJ1-2; 7 bases agree with TRBD1. With V trimmed by 0 bases and J by 4 bases, 11 bases remained unmatched. The germline CDR1 and CDR2 sequences are LGHNA and YSLEER. This CDR3 comprises 17 residues. The CDR3 DNA reads TGCGCCAGCAGCCAAGATTTAGGGGGCGGTCTTAGCTATGGCTACACCTTC. It is translated as CASSQDLGGGLSYGYTF.

This clone was seen a single time. The chain uses TRBV5-1 and TRBJ2-3; a weak D match, TRBD2 (5 bases). V lost 6 bases and J lost 0, with 17 bases in between. The V gene's germline CDR1 is SGHRS and CDR2 YFSETQ. The CDR3 is made up of 16 amino acids. CDR3 amino acids: CASTSGSHTSTDTQYF. The CDR3 region has the DNA TGCGCCAGCACCTCGGGGAGTCACACTAGCACAGATACGCAGTATTTT.

The rearrangement uses TRBV4-2 and TRBJ1-4; D is unresolved. Germline CDR1 reads LGHNA; CDR2 reads YNFKEQ. Trimming took off 1 base at V and 0 bases at J, with 6 bases between the two ends. This CDR3 region has 15 residues. Written as DNA, the CDR3 is TGTGCCAGCAGCCAAGTCCAGGCAACTAATGAAAAACTGTTTTTT. It specifies CASSQVQATNEKLFF.

The rearrangement uses TRBV7-2 and TRBJ2-2; 10 nucleotides match TRBD2. Germline loops: CDR1 SGHTA, CDR2 FQGNSA. The CDR3 extends over 16 amino acids. Trimming at V came to 1 base and at J to 6 bases, leaving 5 bases not matched to a gene. DNA for the CDR3: TGTGCCAGCAGCTTAGTGAGCGGGAGGGCCGCCGGGGAGCTGTTTTTT. This gives the protein CASSLVSGRAAGELFF.

In the case of this clone: No conserved phenylalanine or tryptophan ends this CDR3, so it is likely a read error. The DNA is omitted, as the CDR3 cannot be located on it reliably, and the CDR3 follows TCRdb's listing. The chain links TRBV27 to TRBJ2-3; the DNA was not compared with TRBD2, the D call given in the table. The CDR3 has 9 amino acids, counting both end residues. Germline values: CDR1 MNHEY, CDR2 SMNVEV (reference sequence). The CDR3: CASSSHLSL.

The V gene is TRBV7-9, the J gene TRBJ2-2; TRBD2 might be the D (5 bases). The CDR3 length is 16 residues. The V and J ends lost 5 bases and 4 bases respectively, with 17 bases between them. From germline, CDR1 is SEHNR and CDR2 FQNEAQ (reference sequence). CDR3 loop: CASSPKGHRGTGELFF. CDR3 nucleotide sequence: TGTGCCAGCAGCCCCAAGGGCCATCGGGGCACCGGGGAGCTGTTTTTT.

The V gene is TRBV7-2, the J gene TRBJ2-1; 10 bases fit TRBD2. Germline V lookup: CDR1 SGHTA, CDR2 FQGNSA. The CDR3 is 15 amino acids. The ends lost 1 base at V and 8 bases at J; junction bases unmatched: 5. The CDR3 region has the DNA TGTGCCAGCAGCTTAGTGCTAGCGGGAGACTATGAGCAGTTCTTC. Its translation is CASSLVLAGDYEQFF.

This rearrangement joins TRBV5-1 to TRBJ2-5; D is uncertain. CDR3 size: 10 residues. The germline V gene encodes CDR1 SGHRS and CDR2 YFSETQ. V was cut by 4 bases and J by 5 bases, with 3 bases left in between. The CDR3 spells CASSQETQYF. The CDR3 DNA reads TGCGCCAGCAGCCAGGAGACCCAGTACTTC.

CDR3 amino acids: CASSYGSARATEAFF. Written as DNA, the CDR3 is TGTGCCAGCAGTTACGGTTCGGCCAGGGCCACTGAAGCTTTCTTT. The rearrangement joins TRBV6-5 to TRBJ1-1; tentatively, D is TRBD1 (5 bases). Deletions cut 2 bases from V and 4 bases from J, with 14 bases between. The CDR3 extends over 15 amino acids. Per germline, CDR1 MNHEY and CDR2 SVGAGI.

In DNA form, the CDR3 reads TGCGCCAGCAGCTTCCTTCGACAAGCGAACACCGGGGAGCTGTTTTTT. This encodes CASSFLRQANTGELFF. V gene TRBV5-1 combines with J gene TRBJ2-2; D remains unclear. The CDR3 is made up of 16 amino acids. Trimming shortened V by 2 bases and J by 0 bases, and 11 bases separated the two germline ends. The germline V gene encodes CDR1 SGHRS and CDR2 YFSETQ.

The chain joins TRBV9 to TRBJ2-1; 15 bases agree with TRBD2. Germline CDR1 and CDR2: SGDLS and YYNGEE. J lost 4 bases, V lost 3 bases, and 5 bases had no gene match. CDR3 length: 17 amino acids. The CDR3 protein is CASSAGLAGGFYNEQFF. The CDR3 region has the DNA TGTGCCAGCAGCGCGGGACTAGCGGGAGGATTTTACAATGAGCAGTTCTTC.

The chain is built from TRBV2 and TRBJ2-7, with 11 bases matching TRBD1. The CDR3 is 14 residues long. The junction had 3 bases not matched to a gene; V was cut back by 6 bases and J by 2 bases. Germline V gene lookup returns CDR1 SNHLY and CDR2 FYNNEI. The CDR3 nucleotides read TGTGCCAGCAGCCAGGACAGGGGGCCCTACGAGCAGTACTTC. It specifies CASSQDRGPYEQYF.

This clone has just one count. The V gene is TRBV2, the J gene TRBJ2-7; D is ambiguous. Germline V gene lookup returns CDR1 SNHLY and CDR2 FYNNEI. With 6 bases removed from V and 1 base from J, the gap between germline ends came to 7 bases. The CDR3 contains 12 residues. The CDR3 spells CASSRISYEQYF. CDR3 coding DNA: TGTGCCAGCAGCAGGATTTCCTACGAGCAGTACTTC.

This CDR3 is CASSGSGTLPSSIQREPQHF. CDR3 DNA sequence: TGTGCCAGCAGTGGGTCGGGGACACTCCCCTCTTCAATCCAAAGAGAGCCCCAGCATTTT. This chain links TRBV2 with TRBJ1-5, with a possible D match to TRBD1 (6 bases). Between the trimmed V and J ends, which lost 4 bases and 8 bases, there was a span of 33 bases. There are 20 residues in the CDR3. Germline CDR1 SNHLY, CDR2 FYNNEI.

The chain is built from TRBV7-9 and TRBJ2-2, with D unresolved. CDR3 length: 14 residues. V was cut by 7 bases and J by 4 bases, with 13 bases left in between. The germline CDR1 and CDR2 sequences are SEHNR and FQNEAQ (reference sequence). DNA for the CDR3: TGTGCCAGCATTTGGGCAGATCGCACCGGGGAGCTGTTTTTT. It translates to CASIWADRTGELFF.

The DNA of the CDR3 is TGTGCCAGTAGGACAGCCGCTTCACCCCTCCACTTT. Translation: CASRTAASPLHF. V usage is TRBV19 and J usage is TRBJ1-6; possibly TRBD1 for D (5 bases). This CDR3 region has 12 residues. Per germline, CDR1 LNHDA and CDR2 SQIVND (reference sequence). V was clipped by 6 bases and J by 9 bases, with 9 bases between them.

This chain joins TRBV5-1 and TRBJ2-7; 9 nucleotides agree with TRBD1. This CDR3 comprises 16 residues. From germline, CDR1 is SGHRS and CDR2 YFSETQ. J lost 0 bases, V lost 0 bases, and 4 bases had no gene match. The DNA of the CDR3 is TGCGCCAGCAGCTTGGGCCCGACAGGGGGCTCCTACGAGCAGTACTTC. This encodes CASSLGPTGGSYEQYF. Combining the CDR3 with reference TRBV5-1 and TRBJ2-7 gives the whole variable domain KAGVTQTPRYLIKTRGQQVTLSCSPISGHRSVSWYQQTPGQGLQFLFEYFSETQRNKGNFPGRFSGRQFSNSRSEMNVSTLELGDSALYLCASSLGPTGGSYEQYFGPGTRLTVT.

This clone was observed a single time. The J gene is TRBJ2-1, the V gene TRBV9; 7 bases line up with TRBD1. Looked up from germline, CDR1 is SGDLS and CDR2 is YYNGEE. This CDR3 has 15 residues. With 3 bases clipped from V and 5 bases from J, the junction kept 8 bases outside the gene matches. CDR3 sequence (DNA): TGTGCCAGCAGCGCAACAGGGGCTTCTAACAATGAGCAGTTCTTC. It is translated as CASSATGASNNEQFF.

This rearrangement joins TRBV7-3 to TRBJ2-1, with TRBD2 matching over 10 bases. Germline V CDR1 and CDR2: SGHTA, FQGTGA. V lost 4 bases to trimming and J lost 8 bases; unmatched junction nucleotides: 11. The CDR3 is made up of 16 amino acids. In DNA, the CDR3 is TGTGCCAGCAGCTCCAGGACTAGCGGTCGGGGTGATGAGCAGTTCTTC. Protein: CASSSRTSGRGDEQFF.

The CDR3 bases are TGCGCCAGCAGGAATAGCGCGCCTACAGATACGCAGTATTTT. Protein product: CASRNSAPTDTQYF. The genes are TRBV5-1 and TRBJ2-3; possible D gene TRBD2, 5 bases. V was pared by 5 bases and J by 3 bases, with 13 bases between. CDR1 and CDR2 from the germline V gene are SGHRS and YFSETQ. This CDR3 spans 14 amino acids.

This clone occurred once. This rearrangement joins TRBV7-6 to TRBJ2-7; 15 nucleotides match TRBD2. CDR1 and CDR2 from the germline V gene are SGHVS and FNYEAQ. This CDR3 spans 17 amino acids. Trimming removed 5 bases from V and 6 bases from J; junction bases left unmatched: 11. CDR3 sequence: CASSQIGLAGGRSEQYF. CDR3 coding DNA: TGTGCCAGCAGCCAGATCGGACTAGCGGGAGGGAGAAGCGAGCAGTACTTC.

The V gene is TRBV18, the J gene TRBJ1-1; 7 bases line up with TRBD1. Trimming at V came to 6 bases and at J to 0 bases, leaving 10 bases not matched to a gene. Germline V gene sequence: CDR1 KGHSH, CDR2 LQKENI. This CDR3 spans 16 amino acids. In nucleotides, the CDR3 is TGTGCCAGCTCGCTCGACAGGGCGGGGATGAACACTGAAGCTTTCTTT. This gives the protein CASSLDRAGMNTEAFF.

The chain has TRBV7-9 and TRBJ2-7; TRBD1 aligns across 9 bases. V was clipped by 11 bases and J by 5 bases; unmatched bases: 7. Germline V CDR1 and CDR2: SEHNR, FQNEAQ (reference sequence). This CDR3 spans 12 amino acids. The chain's CDR3 is CASGQGIHEQYF. The CDR3 region has the DNA TGTGCCTCAGGACAGGGGATCCACGAGCAGTACTTC.